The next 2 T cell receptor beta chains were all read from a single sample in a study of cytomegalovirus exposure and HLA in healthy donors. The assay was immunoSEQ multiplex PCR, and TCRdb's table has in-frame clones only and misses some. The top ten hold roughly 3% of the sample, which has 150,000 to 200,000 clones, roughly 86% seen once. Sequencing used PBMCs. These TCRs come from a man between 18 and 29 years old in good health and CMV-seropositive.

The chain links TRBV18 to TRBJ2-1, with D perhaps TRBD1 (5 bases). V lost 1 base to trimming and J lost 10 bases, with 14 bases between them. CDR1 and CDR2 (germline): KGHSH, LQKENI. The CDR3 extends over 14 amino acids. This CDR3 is CASSPQGLDGEQFF. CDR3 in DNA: TGTGCCAGCTCACCACAGGGGTTGGATGGCGAGCAGTTCTTC. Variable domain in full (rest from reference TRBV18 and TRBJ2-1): NAGVMQNPRHLVRRRGQEARLRCSPMKGHSHVYWYRQLPEEGLKFMVYLQKENIIDESGMPKERFSAEFPKEGPSILRIQQVVRGDSAAYFCASSPQGLDGEQFFGPGTRLTVL.

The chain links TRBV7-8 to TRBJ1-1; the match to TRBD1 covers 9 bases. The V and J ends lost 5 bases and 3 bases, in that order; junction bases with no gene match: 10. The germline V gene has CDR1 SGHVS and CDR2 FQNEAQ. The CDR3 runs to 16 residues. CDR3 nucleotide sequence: TGTGCCAGCAGCGAACCCCGGGACAGGGACGACACTGAAGCTTTCTTT. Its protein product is CASSEPRDRDDTEAFF. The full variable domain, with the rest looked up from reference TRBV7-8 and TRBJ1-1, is GAGVSQSPRYKVAKRGQDVALRCDPISGHVSLFWYQQALGQGPEFLTYFQNEAQLDKSGLPSDRFFAERPEGSVSTLKIQRTQQEDSAVYLCASSEPRDRDDTEAFFGQGTRLTVV.